This TCR beta chain originates from a study of blood T cells in healthy people across ages. Findings and caveats of the study: TCR beta diversity correlated strongly with naive T cell percentage. Older individuals had lower TCR beta diversity per million T cells (the decline was roughly linear).

Regarding this clonotype: Its antigen is undetermined.

Russia was home to the donors, healthy Caucasian individuals aged roughly 6 to 95. Isolation of PBMCs gave at least 6 million cells per sample. PCR was performed a second time for roughly 7 to 12 cycles using a sample-barcoded 5' primer and a J-beta primer mix. TCRdb reanalysed the 5' RACE reads using MiXCR and keeps one entry per CDR3 protein. The sample lists roughly 1,300,000 distinct CDR3 sequences, approximately 60% occurring once. Trimming stripped 5 bases from V and 8 bases from J, with 16 bases between. Germline values: CDR1 MGHDK, CDR2 SYGVNS. The CDR3 runs 14 residues. This TCR was recovered from a man between 18 and 29 years old in good health. The sample taken for sequencing was blood. V is TRBV25-1 and J is TRBJ2-1; D perhaps matches TRBD1 (5 bases). CDR3 loop: CASSPSRQYDEQFF. The CDR3 bases are TGTGCCAGCAGTCCTTCCAGACAGTATGATGAGCAGTTCTTC.